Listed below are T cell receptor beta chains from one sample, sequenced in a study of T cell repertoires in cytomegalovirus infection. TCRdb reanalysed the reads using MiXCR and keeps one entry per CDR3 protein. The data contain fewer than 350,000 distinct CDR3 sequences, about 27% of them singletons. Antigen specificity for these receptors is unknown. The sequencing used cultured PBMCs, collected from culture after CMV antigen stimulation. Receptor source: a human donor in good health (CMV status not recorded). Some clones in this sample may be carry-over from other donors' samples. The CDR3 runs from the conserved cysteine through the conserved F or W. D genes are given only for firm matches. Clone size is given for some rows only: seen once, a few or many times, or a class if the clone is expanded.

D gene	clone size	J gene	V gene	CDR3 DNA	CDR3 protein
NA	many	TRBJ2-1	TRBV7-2	TGTGCCAGCAGCCTCTGGACTATTAATGAGCAGTTCTTC	CASSLWTINEQFF
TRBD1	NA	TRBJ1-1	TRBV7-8	TGTGCCAGCAGCTCGGGACAGACCCTCGCATTGGAGGACGCTTTCTTT	CASSSGQTLALEDAFF
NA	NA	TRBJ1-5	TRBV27	TGTGCCAGCAGTTTATATGTAAGTCAGCCCCAGCATTTT	CASSLYVSQPQHF
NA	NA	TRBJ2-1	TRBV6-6	TGTGCCAGCACCCAGGGGGGCGGGGTCTCCTACAATGAGCAGTTCTTC	CASTQGGGVSYNEQFF
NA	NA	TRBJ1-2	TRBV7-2	TGTGCCAGCAGCTTACCTCCAGGTCTAAATGGCTACACCTTC	CASSLPPGLNGYTF
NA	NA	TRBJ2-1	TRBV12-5	TGTGCTAGTGGTTTGGGATTGAACCCACGCTCCTACAATGAGCAGTTCTTC	CASGLGLNPRSYNEQFF
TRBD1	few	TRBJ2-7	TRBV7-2	TGTGCCAGCAGCATCCGGGACAGGGGCGAGCAGTACTTC	CASSIRDRGEQYF
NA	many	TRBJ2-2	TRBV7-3	TGTGCCAGCAGCCCCCAGGGCACCGGGGAGCTGTTTTTT	CASSPQGTGELFF
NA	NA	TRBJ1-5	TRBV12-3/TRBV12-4	TGTGCCAGCAGTGCCCGTTTGGAGGGGCGACAGCCCCAGCATTTT	CASSARLEGRQPQHF
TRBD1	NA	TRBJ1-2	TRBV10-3	TGTGCCATCAGTGAGTCGGGACAACAGGGGGTCTATGGCTACACCTTC	CAISESGQQGVYGYTF
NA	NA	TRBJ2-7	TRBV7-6	TGTGCCAGCAGCCCGGACTTCAGCTTCAGTTACGAGCAGTACTTC	CASSPDFSFSYEQYF
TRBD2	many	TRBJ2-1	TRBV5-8	TGTGCCAGCAGCTTGGCCTACTCTAGCGGGAGGGCCGTTGAGCAGTTCTTC	CASSLAYSSGRAVEQFF
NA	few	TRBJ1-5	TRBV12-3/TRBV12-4	TGTGCCAGCAGTTCCGCAGGGAGGGGAGGGCAGCCCCAGCATTTT	CASSSAGRGGQPQHF
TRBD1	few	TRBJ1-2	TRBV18	TGTGCCAGCTCACCCGGGACAGTAGACTATGGCTACACCTTC	CASSPGTVDYGYTF
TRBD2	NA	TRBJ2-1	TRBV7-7	TGTGCTAGCAGCCCCCGGACTAGCGGGAACAATGAGCAGTTCTTC	CASSPRTSGNNEQFF
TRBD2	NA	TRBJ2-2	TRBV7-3	TGTGCCAGCAGCAGATGGACTAGCGGGACGAACACCGGGGAGCTGTTTTTT	CASSRWTSGTNTGELFF
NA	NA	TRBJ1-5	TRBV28	TGTGCCAGCAGTTTACAGGGAAGGGGCAATCAGCCCCAGCATTTT	CASSLQGRGNQPQHF
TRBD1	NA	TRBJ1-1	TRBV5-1	TGCGCCAGCAGCAACACAGGGGACACTGAAGCTTTCTTT	CASSNTGDTEAFF
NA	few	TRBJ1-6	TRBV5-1	TGCGCCAGCAGCTTTAGGGGGGAAGTCTATTCACCCCTCCACTTT	CASSFRGEVYSPLHF
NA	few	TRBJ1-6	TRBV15	TGTGCCACCAGCAACCTTCAGTCACCCCTCCACTTT	CATSNLQSPLHF
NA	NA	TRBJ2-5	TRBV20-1	TGCAGTGCTAGAGGGGCCAGCAGAAAAGCGAGGGAGACCCAGTACTTC	CSARGASRKARETQYF
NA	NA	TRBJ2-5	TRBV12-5	TGTGCTAGTGGTTTGAGGGAGGAGACCCAGTACTTC	CASGLREETQYF
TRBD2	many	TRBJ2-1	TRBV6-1	TGTGCCAGCCAGGATCCCGGGGGGTACAATGAGCAGTTCTTC	CASQDPGGYNEQFF
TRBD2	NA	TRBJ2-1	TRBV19	TGTGCCAGTAGTATAGGGGGGGGCAATGAGCAGTTCTTC	CASSIGGGNEQFF
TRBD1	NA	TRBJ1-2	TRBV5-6	TGTGCCAGCAGCTTGGGTTTCGACAGGGGGCTCTATGGCTACACCTTC	CASSLGFDRGLYGYTF
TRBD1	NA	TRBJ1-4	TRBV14	TGTGCCAGCAGCCATCTACAGGGGGGTGACGAAAAACTGTTTTTT	CASSHLQGGDEKLFF
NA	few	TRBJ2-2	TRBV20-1	TGCAGTGCTAGATCGTTCGGAGGGGACCGCTTGGCGGGCACCGGGGAGCTGTTTTTT	CSARSFGGDRLAGTGELFF
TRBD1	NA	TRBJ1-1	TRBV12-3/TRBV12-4	TGTGCCAGCAGTAGGACAGGGCTGTTCACTGAAGCTTTCTTT	CASSRTGLFTEAFF
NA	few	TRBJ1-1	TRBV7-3	TGTGCCAGCAGCTTAACGACGGGAGCTGAAGCTTTCTTT	CASSLTTGAEAFF
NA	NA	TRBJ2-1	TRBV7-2	TGTGCCAGCAGCTCCTCGGCTAGCGCTATCTACAATGAGCAGTTCTTC	CASSSSASAIYNEQFF
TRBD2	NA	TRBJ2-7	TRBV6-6	TGTGCCAGCAGTTACGGGGGGGGTTCCAACGAGCAGTACTTC	CASSYGGGSNEQYF
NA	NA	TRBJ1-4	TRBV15	TGTGCCACCAGCCAAGAGAGAGGGGGGGATGAAAAACTGTTTTTT	CATSQERGGDEKLFF
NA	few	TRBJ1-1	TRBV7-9	TGTGCCAGCAGCTTAGAAGGGAGGCAGGTTGAAGCTTTCTTT	CASSLEGRQVEAFF
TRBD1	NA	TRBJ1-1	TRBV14	TGTGCCAGCAGCCCGCTGGACAGGGGAATCACTGAAGCTTTCTTT	CASSPLDRGITEAFF
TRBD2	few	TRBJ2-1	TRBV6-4	TGTGCCAGCAGTGACTCGGCGGGGGGTTCCTACAATGAGCAGTTCTTC	CASSDSAGGSYNEQFF
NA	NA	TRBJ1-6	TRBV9	TGTGCCAGCAGCGTAGAACAGGTAGATTCACCCCTCCACTTT	CASSVEQVDSPLHF
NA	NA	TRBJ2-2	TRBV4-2	TGTGCCAGCAGCCAAGGGGGAGTCTATCCGAACACCGGGGAGCTGTTTTTT	CASSQGGVYPNTGELFF
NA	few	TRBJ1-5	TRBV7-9	TGTGCCAGCAGCTTAGACCGGGCCCATAGCAATCAGCCCCAGCATTTT	CASSLDRAHSNQPQHF
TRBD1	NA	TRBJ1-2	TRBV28	TGTGCCAGCAGTCTCCGGGACAGGGGATCCTACTTC	CASSLRDRGSYF
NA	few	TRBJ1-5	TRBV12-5	TGTGCTAGTGGTTTACTGAGTTACGCGCGGGGACGGAACAATCAGCCCCAGCATTTT	CASGLLSYARGRNNQPQHF
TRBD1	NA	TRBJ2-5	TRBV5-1	TGCGCCAGCAGCACGGGGACAGGTCTTACTCAAGAGACCCAGTACTTC	CASSTGTGLTQETQYF
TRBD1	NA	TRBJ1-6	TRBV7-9	TGTGCCAGCAGCAGGACAGGGGATAATTCACCCCTCCACTTT	CASSRTGDNSPLHF
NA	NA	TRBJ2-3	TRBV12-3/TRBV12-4	TGTGCCAGCAGTTTAAAGCCTGATACGCAGTATTTT	CASSLKPDTQYF
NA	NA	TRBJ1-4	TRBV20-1	TGCAGTGCTAGAGATCGTCCACAATCGGGTGAAAAACTGTTTTTT	CSARDRPQSGEKLFF
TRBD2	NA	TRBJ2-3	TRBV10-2	TGCGCCAGCAGTGAGTCGACGGCGGGGGGACCCACAGATACGCAGTATTTT	CASSESTAGGPTDTQYF
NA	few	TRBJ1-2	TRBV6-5	TGTGCCAGCAGCCCCACGGGACTCTATGGCTACACCTTC	CASSPTGLYGYTF
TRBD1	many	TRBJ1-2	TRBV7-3	TGTGCCAGCAGCCGGACAGGGACGAATGGCTACACCTTC	CASSRTGTNGYTF
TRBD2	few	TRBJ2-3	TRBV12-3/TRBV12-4	TGTGCCAGCACCGTGACTAGCGGAACCCCGTATTTT	CASTVTSGTPYF
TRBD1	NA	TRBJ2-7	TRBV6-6	TGTGCCAGCAGTACGGACAGGAAGGCTTCCTACGAGCAGTACTTC	CASSTDRKASYEQYF
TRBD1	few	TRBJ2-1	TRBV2	TGTGCCAGCAGTGTCGACAGGGGGCTCTACAATGAGCAGTTCTTC	CASSVDRGLYNEQFF
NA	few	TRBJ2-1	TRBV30	TGTGCCTGGAGTGTATTAACCGGGGATGAGCAGTTCTTC	CAWSVLTGDEQFF
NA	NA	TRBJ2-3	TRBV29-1	TGCAGCGTTGTAGCGGTTAGCACAGATACGCAGTATTTT	CSVVAVSTDTQYF
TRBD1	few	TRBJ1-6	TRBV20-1	TGCAGTGCTAGCCGGGACAGGGGGAAAGGTCCCTATAATTCACCCCTCCACTTT	CSASRDRGKGPYNSPLHF
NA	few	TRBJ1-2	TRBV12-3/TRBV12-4	TGTGCCAGCAGCCAGAGCGGGAAGTTAGGTGGCTACACCTTC	CASSQSGKLGGYTF
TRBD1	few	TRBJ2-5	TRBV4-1	TGCGCCAGCAGCCAAGAGGGACAGGGGGTACTGACCCAGTACTTC	CASSQEGQGVLTQYF
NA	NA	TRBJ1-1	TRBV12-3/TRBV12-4	TGTGCCAGCAGTTTAAGTCCGGGCCTTGAAGCTTTCTTT	CASSLSPGLEAFF
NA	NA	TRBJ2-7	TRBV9	TGTGCCAGCAGCGTAGGTCCGGGGTACGAGCAGTACTTC	CASSVGPGYEQYF
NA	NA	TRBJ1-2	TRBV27	TGTGCCAGCAGTTTTTTACAGGGTAACTATGGCTACACCTTC	CASSFLQGNYGYTF